The rows below give T cell receptor beta chains drawn from one sample of a study of T-cell memory formation after mild COVID-19. TCRdb fed the 5' RACE reads into MiXCR, producing one record per CDR3 protein. Of about 560,000 distinct CDR3 sequences listed, around a sixth are singletons. Material: PBMCs or a T cell subset sorted from them (not recorded which). The receptors come from an adult woman who had mild COVID-19 (a few samples of this study predate the infection). Cell type and time point are not known. CDR3s include the opening cysteine and the closing phenylalanine or tryptophan. D genes are given only for firm matches. Clone size, where shown, is once, few, many, or a class for clones that have expanded.

NA TRBJ1-1 few TRBV12-3/TRBV12-4 TGTGCCAGCCGGGGCGGTCGAGGGGTCGGCACTGAAGCTTTCTTT CASRGGRGVGTEAFF
NA TRBJ2-3 few TRBV24-1 TGTGCCACCAGTGATCCCCCCGGGACACCCGGCCCAGATACGCAGTATTTT CATSDPPGTPGPDTQYF
TRBD1 TRBJ1-2 few TRBV18 TGTGCCAGCTCACCACCCGGGACAGGGTACGGCTACACCTTC CASSPPGTGYGYTF
NA TRBJ1-4 few TRBV4-1 TGCGCCAGCAGCCAAGGGTTGGTGGCTGAAAAACTGTTTTTT CASSQGLVAEKLFF
NA TRBJ2-3 once TRBV5-1 TGCGCCAGCAGCTATGATAGCGGCGGCACAGATACGCAGTATTTT CASSYDSGGTDTQYF
NA TRBJ2-4 few TRBV3-1 TGTGCCAGCCGGGGGACAAACATTCAGTACTTC CASRGTNIQYF
NA TRBJ1-1 many TRBV5-5 TGTGCCAGCAGCCGGCCCGGCAGGGAGTTGGACACTGAAGCTTTCTTT CASSRPGRELDTEAFF
NA TRBJ1-1 NA TRBV14 TGTGCCAGCAGCCAAGTCCGGGGGACTGAAGCTTTCTTT CASSQVRGTEAFF
NA TRBJ2-4 many TRBV6-1 TGTGCCAGCAGTGAAGCCACCATCGCCGGGGCCAACATTCAGTACTTC CASSEATIAGANIQYF
TRBD2 TRBJ2-2 once TRBV6-1 TGTGCCATCCCGAAGGGACTACTGAACACCGGGGAGCTGTTTTTT CAIPKGLLNTGELFF
NA TRBJ1-5 NA TRBV18 TGTGCCAGCTCACTCGGGCCAGTTCGGGAGCCCCAGCATTTT CASSLGPVREPQHF
TRBD2 TRBJ2-2 few TRBV7-2 TGTGCCAGCAGCCCCGGGACTAGCGGGAGGGCTGGGGAGCTGTTTTTT CASSPGTSGRAGELFF
NA TRBJ2-2 NA TRBV6-6 TGTGCCAGCAACCAGGGGGGCAGGGTCCCCGCCGGGGAGCTGTTTTTT CASNQGGRVPAGELFF
NA TRBJ2-1 NA TRBV2 TGTGCCAGCAGTGAAGTGACATATGGGCGGGGAGACAATGAGCAGTTCTTC CASSEVTYGRGDNEQFF
NA TRBJ1-1 few TRBV18 TGTGCCAGCTCACCACCTCTTAGGGAAGCTTTCTTT CASSPPLREAFF
NA TRBJ2-1 few TRBV6-2/TRBV6-3 TGTGCCAGCAGTTATCCCCCTAGGTACAATGAGCAGTTCTTC CASSYPPRYNEQFF
NA TRBJ1-1 many TRBV6-2/TRBV6-3 TGTGCCAGCATTTTAACCGTCGGAGGGAGAAGTAAAGCTTTCTTT CASILTVGGRSKAFF
TRBD2 TRBJ2-7 NA TRBV7-2 TGTGCCAGCAGCCCCAAGCGGGAGTCCTACGAGCAGTACTTC CASSPKRESYEQYF
NA TRBJ1-2 NA TRBV9 TGTGCCAGCAGCGTAGCTACCGGACCCCGGGGTGGCTATGGCTACACCTTC CASSVATGPRGGYGYTF
TRBD1 TRBJ2-5 few TRBV5-1 TGCGCCAGCAGCTTGTTGGACCGGGACAGGTACCAAGAGACCCAGTACTTC CASSLLDRDRYQETQYF
NA TRBJ1-2 few TRBV19 TGTGCCAGTAGTGCTCGAGCCCTCTATGGCTACACCTTC CASSARALYGYTF
NA TRBJ2-3 few TRBV9 TGTGCCAGCAGCCTCGGACACCGAGCGTCAGATACGCAGTATTTT CASSLGHRASDTQYF
NA TRBJ1-2 NA TRBV29-1 TGCAGCGTTGCAGTGGGGGGCGCAAGTGGCTACACCTTC CSVAVGGASGYTF
TRBD2 TRBJ2-7 few TRBV7-9 TGTGCCAGCAGCGGGACTAGCGGGAAGGGATCCTACGAGCAGTACTTC CASSGTSGKGSYEQYF
NA TRBJ2-2 few TRBV30 TGTGCCTGGAGTGTTCGGGTGAGCTTGTCGGCCGGGGAGCTGTTTTTT CAWSVRVSLSAGELFF
NA TRBJ2-3 NA TRBV7-2 TGTGCCAGCAGCTTAGGAGGCGCCAGGGGCGCGTTTAGAGATACGCAGTATTTT CASSLGGARGAFRDTQYF
NA TRBJ2-7 few TRBV5-1 TGCGCCAGCAGCTTCCGGGACCCCAAAGGGGACGAGCAGTACTTC CASSFRDPKGDEQYF
NA TRBJ2-7 few TRBV25-1 TGTGCCAGCAGTTCTCCTTCCCCCCGGGCCTCCTACGAGCAGTACTTC CASSSPSPRASYEQYF
NA TRBJ2-6 NA TRBV5-1 TGCGCCAGCAGCTTGGAGCCCACCTCTGGGGCCAACGTCCTGACTTTC CASSLEPTSGANVLTF
NA TRBJ1-1 NA TRBV5-5 TGTGCCAGCAGCTCATACTTTGGACGGCTGAACACTGAAGCTTTCTTT CASSSYFGRLNTEAFF
NA TRBJ2-7 NA TRBV5-1 TGCGCCAGCAGCCAAGTCACCAACAGCTACGAGCAGTACTTC CASSQVTNSYEQYF
TRBD1 TRBJ1-1 few TRBV15 TGTGCCACCAGCAGTTCCGGCCAGGGGGCGAGTTGGAGAATGAACACTGAAGCTTTCTTT CATSSSGQGASWRMNTEAFF
TRBD2 TRBJ2-1 NA TRBV5-6 TGTGCCAGCAGCTGGATGGGACTAGCGGGAAAAGGTTCCTACAATGAGCAGTTCTTC CASSWMGLAGKGSYNEQFF
TRBD2 TRBJ2-1 NA TRBV19 TGTGCCAGTAGCACCCGAACTAGCGGGAGAAGAAATGAGCAGTTCTTC CASSTRTSGRRNEQFF
TRBD1 TRBJ1-1 NA TRBV30 TGTGCCTGGAGCCACAGGGGAACTGAAGCTTTCTTT CAWSHRGTEAFF
TRBD1 TRBJ1-1 few TRBV4-2 TGTGCCAGCAGCCACCCGGGACAGGCTAACACTGAAGCTTTCTTT CASSHPGQANTEAFF
NA TRBJ1-5 few TRBV12-3/TRBV12-4 TGTGCCAGCAGGGCCTCAGTCCAGCCCCAGCATTTT CASRASVQPQHF
NA TRBJ1-1 few TRBV27 TGTGCCAGCAGCCTGATTCCAGGGTACACTGAAGCTTTCTTT CASSLIPGYTEAFF
NA TRBJ1-5 few TRBV4-1 TGCGCCAGCAGCCCGGGTTGGGGAATCAATCAGCCCCAGCATTTT CASSPGWGINQPQHF
TRBD2 TRBJ2-7 NA TRBV18 TGTGCCAGCTCCCGTTTGCCCGGGACTAGAGACGGCGAGCAGTACTTC CASSRLPGTRDGEQYF
TRBD1 TRBJ2-1 NA TRBV24-1 TGTGCCACCAGTGACCCGGCAGGGACAGGGTCAAGTGAGCAGTTCTTC CATSDPAGTGSSEQFF
NA TRBJ2-7 few TRBV7-2 TGTGCCAGCAGCTTAGTATTATTCGAGCAGTACTTC CASSLVLFEQYF
TRBD2 TRBJ2-5 many TRBV7-2 TGTGCCAGCAGCTTCACTAGCGATGGGACCCAGTACTTC CASSFTSDGTQYF
NA TRBJ1-1 NA TRBV19 TGTGCCAGTAGTATAACCGGTTTGAGGACTGAAGCTTTCTTT CASSITGLRTEAFF
NA TRBJ1-1 NA TRBV6-5 TGTGCCAGCAGTTACAACCCAGGGACAGCTTTCTTT CASSYNPGTAFF
TRBD2 TRBJ2-4 NA TRBV7-8 TGTGCCAGCAGCTTAAACGGGGGGAGGCTAGCCAAAAACATTCAGTACTTC CASSLNGGRLAKNIQYF
NA TRBJ2-1 many TRBV5-1 TGCGCCAGCAGCTCCAATCCCAATGAGCAGTTCTTC CASSSNPNEQFF
TRBD1 TRBJ2-3 few TRBV6-6 TGTGCCAGCAGTGCACCAAACAGGGGCGATACGCAGTATTTT CASSAPNRGDTQYF
NA TRBJ1-1 NA TRBV12-3/TRBV12-4 TGTGCCAGCAGTTTAACGGGGGACCAGAACACTGAAGCTTTCTTT CASSLTGDQNTEAFF
TRBD1 TRBJ2-1 once TRBV5-1 TGCGCCAGCCCTTGGGACAGGAATGAGCAGTTCTTC CASPWDRNEQFF
NA TRBJ1-1 NA TRBV12-3/TRBV12-4 TGTGCCAGCAGTTTCTGGTCGGGGAACACTGAAGCTTTCTTT CASSFWSGNTEAFF
TRBD2 TRBJ2-1 few TRBV7-2 TGTGCCAGCAGCCTCATCCCTAGCGGACTATACAATGAGCAGTTCTTC CASSLIPSGLYNEQFF
NA TRBJ2-6 few TRBV20-1 TGCAGTGCTCCCTATATAGGTGGGGACAATGGTAGCTCTGGGGCCAACGTCCTGACTTTC CSAPYIGGDNGSSGANVLTF
NA TRBJ1-2 NA TRBV5-6 TGTGCCAGCAGCTTGGAACAGGCTAACTATGGCTACACCTTC CASSLEQANYGYTF
TRBD2 TRBJ2-1 NA TRBV12-3/TRBV12-4 TGTGCCAGCGGCAGAGCGGGATTGTCCTACAATGAGCAGTTCTTC CASGRAGLSYNEQFF
NA TRBJ2-7 few TRBV5-1 TGCGCCAGCGTTGGCACGGGGAATCCCTACGAGCAGTACTTC CASVGTGNPYEQYF
TRBD2 TRBJ2-7 few TRBV19 TGTGCCAGTAGTATTGGACTAGCGGTCCCCTACGAGCAGTACTTC CASSIGLAVPYEQYF
TRBD1 TRBJ2-1 NA TRBV6-6 TGTGCCAGCAGTTTAGTTGGACAGGCCAAGTTCTTC CASSLVGQAKFF
TRBD1 TRBJ1-2 few TRBV7-8 TGTGCCAGCAGCCCCCAGAGACAGGGACCCTATGGCTACACCTTC CASSPQRQGPYGYTF